The entry below describes one TCR beta chain. These data are taken from a study of CD8+ T cells in alopecia areata. In the study overall: For 6 to 18 months, tofacitinib was taken, and 6 months off drug followed.

This CDR3 region has 13 residues. Per germline, CDR1 SGDLS and CDR2 YYNGEE. Trimming took off 0 bases at V and 7 bases at J, with 11 bases between the two ends. Treatment of the sample: oral pan-JAK inhibitor, 5-10 mg twice daily. Extracted RNA was reverse transcribed into cDNA, the sequencing template. Measured with immunoSEQ multiplex PCR; TCRdb has only the in-frame clones, and not every one. The sample records tens of thousands of clones, around 46% being singletons. This material consisted of CD8+ T cells sorted from blood, taken at approximately week 36, from a patient treated with tofacitinib. V usage is TRBV9 and J usage is TRBJ2-7; the D gene is possibly TRBD2 (5 bases). The receptor was derived from a human donor with alopecia areata. The CDR3 protein is CASSVEGSGEQYF. The CDR3 DNA reads TGTGCCAGCAGCGTAGAGGGATCGGGAGAGCAGTACTTC.